The TCR beta chain described here comes from a study of T cell changes during pregnancy in multiple sclerosis. Germline CDR1 SGDLS, CDR2 YYNGEE. V lost 5 bases, J lost 10 bases, and 6 bases stayed unmatched. This CDR3 region has 12 residues. TCRdb's copy holds only in-frame clones and misses some; the assay was immunoSEQ multiplex PCR. The sample lists around 66,000 clones; roughly 89% were seen once. The starting material was peripheral blood, obtained in the third trimester of pregnancy. This clonotype originated in a female donor in good health, enrolled as a control in a pregnancy study. The genes are TRBV9 and TRBJ2-1; 7 bases agree with TRBD1. This CDR3 is CASSLGGEEQFF. Written as DNA, the CDR3 is TGTGCCAGCAGTCTAGGGGGCGAGGAGCAGTTCTTC.